This is a list of T cell receptor beta chains from one sample in a study of blood T cell repertoires in COVID-19. The method was immunoSEQ multiplex PCR; TCRdb's version includes in-frame clones alone and lacks a portion of them. The sample consists of 200,000 to 250,000 clones, 88% of them appearing once. Sequencing input: PBMCs or T cells enriched from blood (not recorded which). The receptors stem from a woman aged 25 to 39 who had been exposed to COVID-19. The CDR3 runs from the conserved cysteine through the conserved F or W. The D gene is left open where the match is weak. The size field is filled for only some rows; it gives once, few, many or a size class.

TRBD2	TRBJ2-3	NA	15	TRBV5-1	CASSSDSGSTDTQYF	TGCGCCAGCAGCTCGGATAGCGGGAGTACAGATACGCAGTATTTT
NA	TRBJ2-5	NA	12	TRBV5-1	CASSSYQETQYF	TGCGCCAGCAGCTCCTACCAAGAGACCCAGTACTTC
NA	TRBJ2-7	many	14	TRBV27	CASSLGGGKNEQYF	TGTGCCAGCAGTTTGGGGGGTGGAAAGAACGAGCAGTACTTC
TRBD1	TRBJ2-7	NA	15	TRBV27	CASSLFRQGPYEQYF	TGTGCCAGCAGTTTATTCCGACAGGGGCCCTACGAGCAGTACTTC
TRBD1	TRBJ2-5	NA	14	TRBV6-5	CASSYLGQVETQYF	TGTGCCAGCAGTTACCTAGGACAGGTGGAGACCCAGTACTTC
TRBD1	TRBJ1-5	NA	13	TRBV19	CASSGQGYQPQHF	TGTGCCAGTAGCGGACAGGGGTACCAGCCCCAGCATTTT
TRBD2	TRBJ2-5	few	16	TRBV10-3	CAISESGTSGRETQYF	TGTGCCATCAGTGAGTCCGGGACTAGCGGGAGAGAGACCCAGTACTTC
NA	TRBJ1-6	NA	17	TRBV3-1/TRBV3-2	CASSQDGGGGTNSPLHF	TGTGCCAGCAGCCAAGATGGAGGGGGGGGAACTAATTCACCCCTCCACTTT
NA	TRBJ1-2	once	13	TRBV5-1	CASSNFRGSGYTF	TGCGCCAGCAGTAATTTCAGGGGAAGCGGCTACACCTTC
TRBD2	TRBJ2-5	NA	13	TRBV29-1	CSVLAGGRETQYF	TGCAGCGTTCTAGCGGGAGGGAGGGAGACCCAGTACTTC
NA	TRBJ1-3	NA	13	TRBV30	CAWSVTAGNTIYF	TGTGCCTGGAGTGTAACAGCTGGAAACACCATATATTTT
NA	TRBJ1-1	NA	11	TRBV29-1	CSVIGGTEAFF	TGCAGCGTGATAGGGGGCACTGAAGCTTTCTTT